This T cell receptor beta chain was obtained from a study of cytotoxic CD8 clonotypes in ibrutinib-treated CLL. Study as a whole: Among the samples, the mean was around 260,000 productive templates and roughly 100,000 productive rearrangements.

With 5 bases removed from V and 0 bases from J, the gap between germline ends came to 8 bases. Looked up from germline, CDR1 is MRHNA and CDR2 is SNTAGT. The CDR3 contains 14 residues. This clone was picked up a small number of times. Deep sequencing aimed at 1 in 200,000 to 1 in 1 million T cells' resolution. The assay was immunoSEQ multiplex PCR, and TCRdb's table has in-frame clones only and misses some. The sample shows under 200,000 clones, roughly four fifths of them seen only once. The rearrangement links TRBV6-4 to TRBJ1-5; the D is unclear. This sequence was found in a human donor with chronic lymphocytic leukemia. Sequencing used PBMCs, obtained after 12 months of ibrutinib treatment. The CDR3 bases are TGTGCCAGCAGTAAAGAATATAGCAATCAGCCCCAGCATTTT. This codes for CASSKEYSNQPQHF.